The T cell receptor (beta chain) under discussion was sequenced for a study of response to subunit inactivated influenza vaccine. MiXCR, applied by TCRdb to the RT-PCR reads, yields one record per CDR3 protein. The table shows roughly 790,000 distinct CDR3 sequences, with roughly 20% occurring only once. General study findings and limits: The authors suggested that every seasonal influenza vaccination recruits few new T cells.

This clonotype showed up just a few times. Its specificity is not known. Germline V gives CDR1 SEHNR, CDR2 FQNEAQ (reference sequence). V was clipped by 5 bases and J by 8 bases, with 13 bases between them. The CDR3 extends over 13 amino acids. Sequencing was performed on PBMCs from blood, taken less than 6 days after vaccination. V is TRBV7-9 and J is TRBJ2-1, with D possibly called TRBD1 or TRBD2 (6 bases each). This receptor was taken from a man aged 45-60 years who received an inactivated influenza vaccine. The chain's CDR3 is CASSPNREDEQFF. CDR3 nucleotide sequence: TGTGCCAGCAGCCCCAACAGGGAGGATGAGCAGTTCTTC.